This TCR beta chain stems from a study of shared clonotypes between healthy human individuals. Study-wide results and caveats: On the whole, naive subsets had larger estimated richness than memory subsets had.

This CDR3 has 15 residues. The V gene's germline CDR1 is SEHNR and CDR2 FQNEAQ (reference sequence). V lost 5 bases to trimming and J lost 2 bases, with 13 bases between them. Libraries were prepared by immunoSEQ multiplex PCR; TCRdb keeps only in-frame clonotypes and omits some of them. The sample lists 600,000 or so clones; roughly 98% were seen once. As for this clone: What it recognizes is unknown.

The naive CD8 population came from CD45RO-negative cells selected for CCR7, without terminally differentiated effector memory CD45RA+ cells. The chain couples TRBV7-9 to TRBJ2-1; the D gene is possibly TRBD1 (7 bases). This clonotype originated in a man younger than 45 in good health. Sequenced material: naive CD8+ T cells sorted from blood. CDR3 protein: CASSGGDRPYNEQFF. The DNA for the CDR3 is TGTGCCAGCAGCGGAGGGGACAGACCCTACAATGAGCAGTTCTTC. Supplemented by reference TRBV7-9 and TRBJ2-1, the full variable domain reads DTGVSQNPRHKITKRGQNVTFRCDPISEHNRLYWYRQTLGQGPEFLTYFQNEAQLEKSRLLSDRFSAERPKGSFSTLEIQRTEQGDSAMYLCASSGGDRPYNEQFFGPGTRLTVL.